These 14 T cell receptor beta chains share one sample of origin, sequenced in a study of T cells in Graves' hyperthyroidism and ophthalmopathy. The CDR3 regions of TCR beta were amplified from RNA transcripts. RT-PCR in the first round (using the HTBI primer set) targeted the TCR CDR3. One entry per CDR3 protein results from TCRdb running MiXCR on the multiplex PCR reads. Of around 350,000 distinct CDR3 sequences listed, about a sixth are singletons. Input material: blood. These receptors originate from a woman in her twenties or thirties with Graves' hyperthyroidism that later progressed to Graves' ophthalmopathy.

This clonotype was observed a few times. The chain couples TRBV11-2 to TRBJ2-7, with D unresolved. Trimming pared 4 bases from V and 3 bases from J, leaving 13 bases between. Germline values: CDR1 SGHAT, CDR2 FQNNGV. This CDR3 region has 14 residues. The DNA of the CDR3 is TGTGCCAGCAGCTCACCCAGCAGAGTCTACGAGCAGTACTTC. It codes for CASSSPSRVYEQYF. The full variable domain, its missing parts supplied by reference TRBV11-2 and TRBJ2-7, is EAGVAQSPRYKIIEKRQSVAFWCNPISGHATLYWYQQILGQGPKLLIQFQNNGVVDDSQLPKDRFSAERLKGVDSTLKIQPAKLEDSAVYLCASSSPSRVYEQYFGPGTRLTVT.

This clonotype showed up many times. The V and J genes are TRBV28 and TRBJ1-1; unclear D gene. The CDR3 totals 12 residues. From germline, CDR1 is MDHEN and CDR2 SYDVKM. V was clipped by 3 bases and J by 2 bases, with 4 bases between them. CDR3 coding DNA: TGTGCCAGCAGTTTTATCAACACTGAAGCTTTCTTT. It is translated as CASSFINTEAFF.

V is TRBV7-8 and J is TRBJ1-1; TRBD1 agrees at 7 bases. The trim removed 1 base at V and 10 bases at J, leaving 12 bases unmatched. Per germline, CDR1 SGHVS and CDR2 FQNEAQ. This CDR3 is built from 15 residues. This CDR3 reads CASSLDRTGAPGAFF. In DNA form, the CDR3 reads TGTGCCAGCAGCTTAGACCGGACAGGCGCCCCCGGAGCTTTCTTT.

This clonotype has ten or more counts. The chain combines TRBV11-2 with TRBJ2-5, with D possibly called TRBD1 or TRBD2 (5 bases each). Trimming shortened V by 4 bases and J by 4 bases, and 19 bases separated the two germline ends. The CDR3 has 16 residues. In germline, CDR1 is SGHAT, CDR2 FQNNGV. CDR3 in DNA: TGTGCCAGCAGCTGGCCAATAGGGGTCGGGGCAGAGACCCAGTACTTC. Translation: CASSWPIGVGAETQYF.

In the case of this clonotype: Being one base from a much bigger clone, this may be a read error. This rearrangement joins TRBV6-1 to TRBJ2-7; D is ambiguous. The J call is in doubt because the DNA end fits TRBJ2-1 better. The CDR3 extends over 14 amino acids. Germline loops: CDR1 MNHNS, CDR2 SASEGT. The CDR3 protein is CASAVRTGAYEQFF. Written as DNA, the CDR3 is TGTGCCAGCGCTGTACGGACGGGCGCCTACGAGCAGTTCTTC.

This clonotype was counted at least ten times. The V call is TRBV27, the J call TRBJ2-5; D not resolved. Germline-derived CDR1 and CDR2 are MNHEY and SMNVEV (reference sequence). V was cut by 4 bases and J by 5 bases, with 17 bases left in between. This CDR3 is 15 amino acids long. Written as DNA, the CDR3 is TGTGCCAGCAGTTCTCTGGGTCTGGGTGGGGAGACCCAGTACTTC. Residues: CASSSLGLGGETQYF.

This clonotype has a handful of counts. The J gene is TRBJ2-2, the V gene TRBV29-1, with D unresolved. Germline V gene lookup returns CDR1 SQVTM and CDR2 ANQGSEA. V lost 5 bases to trimming and J lost 1 base, with 5 bases between them. The length of the CDR3 is 12 residues. Here the CDR3 DNA reads TGCAGCGTTCTGGGGAACACCGGGGAGCTGTTTTTT. It yields the protein CSVLGNTGELFF.

This clonotype was detected ten times or more. The V call is TRBV28, the J call TRBJ2-1; weak D call: TRBD1 (5 bases). V was clipped by 8 bases and J by 6 bases, with 23 bases between them. Germline V gene sequence: CDR1 MDHEN, CDR2 SYDVKM. The CDR3 runs 16 residues. As DNA, the CDR3 is TGTGCCAGCGCCTCGATGTTAGCCATGGGGCCCAATGAGCAGTTCTTC. Translating it yields CASASMLAMGPNEQFF.

This chain links TRBV12-3 or TRBV12-4 with TRBJ2-1, with D unclear. The CDR3 sequence is 15 residues long. The V end was cut by 2 bases, the J end by 4 bases, with 12 bases between. CDR3 in amino acids: CASSLIAVGYNEQFF. CDR3 nucleotide sequence: TGTGCCAGCAGTTTAATCGCCGTAGGGTACAATGAGCAGTTCTTC.

This clonotype was seen at least ten times. The chain combines TRBV5-1 with TRBJ2-5; D uncertain. The CDR3 is made up of 13 amino acids. Deletions cut 0 bases from V and 7 bases from J, with 10 bases between. Germline CDR1 and CDR2: SGHRS and YFSETQ. DNA of the CDR3: TGCGCCAGCAGCTTGGGGCGAGAAGTGACCCAGTACTTC. This gives the protein CASSLGREVTQYF.

In this sample, this clonotype turned up many times. A junction end diverges from the germline sequence, so it may reflect a read error. The rearrangement uses TRBV2 and TRBJ2-7; D is uncertain. This CDR3 comprises 13 residues. CDR1 is SNHLY and CDR2 is FYNNEI in the germline V gene. The CDR3 nucleotides are TGTGCCAGCAAGGAGACTCCCTCCAACGAGCAGTACTTC. As protein: CASKETPSNEQYF.

This clonotype was counted ten times or more. V is TRBV3-1 and J is TRBJ1-1, with D possibly matching TRBD1 (5 bases). Per germline, CDR1 LGHDT and CDR2 YNNKEL (reference sequence). Trimming left V 4 bases short and J 3 bases short, with 15 bases between. This CDR3 comprises 15 residues. The CDR3, as DNA: TGTGCCAGCAGCCCCGGGGGGTTGGGGTACACTGAAGCTTTCTTT. Translated, it gives CASSPGGLGYTEAFF.

The chain uses TRBV7-9 and TRBJ1-5; weak D call: TRBD1 (5 bases). CDR3 length: 12 residues. Trimming left V 4 bases short and J 8 bases short, with 9 bases between. Germline CDR1 is SEHNR and CDR2 is FQNEAQ (reference sequence). The CDR3 region has the DNA TGTGCCAGCAGCTACCAGGGCGAGCCCCAGCATTTT. As protein: CASSYQGEPQHF. Complete variable domain (other parts from reference TRBV7-9 and TRBJ1-5): DTGVSQNPRHKITKRGQNVTFRCDPISEHNRLYWYRQTLGQGPEFLTYFQNEAQLEKSRLLSDRFSAERPKGSFSTLEIQRTEQGDSAMYLCASSYQGEPQHFGDGTRLSIL.

V usage is TRBV5-1 and J usage is TRBJ2-3; TRBD1 might be the D (6 bases). Germline lookup yields CDR1 SGHRS and CDR2 YFSETQ. The ends were cut back, 2 bases at V and 2 bases at J, with 12 bases in the middle. The CDR3 covers 15 residues. CDR3 nucleotides: TGCGCCAGCAGCTTTTGGGGGCAGTACACAGATACGCAGTATTTT. Amino acids: CASSFWGQYTDTQYF. Complete variable domain (other parts from reference TRBV5-1 and TRBJ2-3): KAGVTQTPRYLIKTRGQQVTLSCSPISGHRSVSWYQQTPGQGLQFLFEYFSETQRNKGNFPGRFSGRQFSNSRSEMNVSTLELGDSALYLCASSFWGQYTDTQYFGPGTRLTVL.